A single sample gave rise to the 30 T cell receptor beta chains below, sequenced in a study of metastatic and nonmetastatic thyroid tumors. Every patient underwent thyroid surgery untreated. Using MiXCR, TCRdb reanalyzed the PCR reads. The table lists approximately 15,000 clones, 9.5% to 15% of them singletons. The sample taken for sequencing was tumor tissue. All receptors derive from a female donor with papillary thyroid cancer or a benign thyroid nodule (not recorded which). Some clones in this sample may be carry-over from other donors' samples.

This clone is labeled as large. The CDR3 sequence is CASSLDLKVEAFF. The DNA of the CDR3 is TGTGCCAGCAGCTTAGATCTGAAGGTTGAAGCTTTCTTT. The rearrangement uses TRBV11-2 and TRBJ1-1; D is undetermined. The CDR3 is 13 amino acids. Trimming stripped 0 bases from V and 7 bases from J, with 9 bases between. CDR1 is SGHAT and CDR2 is FQNNGV in the germline V gene.

The gene calls are TRBV20-1 and TRBJ2-2; 14 bases agree with TRBD2. Germline V gene sequence: CDR1 DFQATT, CDR2 SNEGSKA (reference sequence). Trimming took 6 bases from V and 5 from J; bases not matched to a gene: 8. CDR3 length: 16 residues. CDR3 sequence (DNA): TGCAGTGCCATTCCGGGACTAGCGGGAGAAACCGGGGAGCTGTTTTTT. This encodes CSAIPGLAGETGELFF.

The chain carries TRBV9 and TRBJ2-1; 7 bases fit TRBD2. Germline CDR1 and CDR2: SGDLS and YYNGEE. The length of the CDR3 is 14 residues. J lost 7 bases, V lost 2 bases, and 6 bases had no gene match. The CDR3 loop reads CASSVRGRENEQFF. Here the CDR3 DNA reads TGTGCCAGCAGCGTTCGCGGGAGAGAGAATGAGCAGTTCTTC.

This clone was counted between two and nine times. At one end, the junction sequence differs from germline, possibly due to a read error. The chain couples TRBV27 to TRBJ2-6; D unclear. Germline CDR1 MNHEY, CDR2 SMNVEV (reference sequence). CDR3 length: 18 residues. CDR3 residues: CASSPRRVGGSGSNVLTF. The DNA of the CDR3 is TGTGCCAGCAGTCCTCGGAGAGTGGGTGGCTCTGGGTCCAACGTCCTGACTTTC. Combining the CDR3 with reference TRBV27 and TRBJ2-6 gives the whole variable domain EAQVTQNPRYLITVTGKKLTVTCSQNMNHEYMSWYRQDPGLGLRQIYYSMNVEVTDKGDVPEGYKVSRKEKRNFPLILESPSPNQTSLYFCASSPRRVGGSGSNVLTFGAGSRLTVL.

This clone has ten or more counts. V gene TRBV7-2 combines with J gene TRBJ1-5, with D uncertain. Germline CDR1 reads SGHTA; CDR2 reads FQGNSA. V lost 0 bases to trimming and J lost 0 bases, with 9 bases between them. CDR3 size: 16 residues. The CDR3 nucleotides read TGTGCCAGCAGCTTAGCGGCCGCGTATAGCAATCAGCCCCAGCATTTT. It specifies CASSLAAAYSNQPQHF.

The table lists this clone with a few counts. This chain joins TRBV13 and TRBJ2-7; D is undetermined. CDR1 is PRHDT and CDR2 is FYEKMQ in the germline V gene (reference sequence). The CDR3 has 12 residues. V was shortened by 1 base and J by 5 bases, with 6 bases between the two germline ends. The CDR3 region is CASSLDLDEQYF. The CDR3, as DNA: TGTGCCAGCAGCTTAGATCTCGACGAGCAGTACTTC.

Many counts were recorded for this clone. The V gene is TRBV25-1, the J gene TRBJ1-5, with 10 positions matching TRBD1. Germline assignment: CDR1 MGHDK and CDR2 SYGVNS. With V trimmed by 5 bases and J by 8 bases, 6 bases remained unmatched. This CDR3 has 14 amino acids. The CDR3 sequence: CASSFYGQGEPQHF. The DNA of the CDR3 is TGTGCCAGCAGTTTTTACGGACAGGGGGAGCCCCAGCATTTT.

This clone appeared many times. V and J are TRBV9 and TRBJ2-2; 9 nucleotides agree with TRBD2. V shed 0 bases and J 6 bases; nucleotides not matched to a gene: 6. The CDR3 has 16 amino acids. Germline V gives CDR1 SGDLS, CDR2 YYNGEE. This CDR3 reads CASSVEVGLAPGELFF. The CDR3 coding sequence is TGTGCCAGCAGCGTAGAGGTGGGACTAGCCCCCGGGGAGCTGTTTTTT.

This clone was seen repeatedly, ten times or more. The rearrangement joins TRBV5-1 to TRBJ2-3; no definite D call. CDR3 length equals 14 residues. The ends were cut back, 0 bases at V and 4 bases at J, with 9 bases in the middle. Looked up from germline, CDR1 is SGHRS and CDR2 is YFSETQ. The CDR3 here is CASSLEGSPDTQYF. In nucleotides, the CDR3 is TGCGCCAGCAGCTTGGAAGGATCCCCAGATACGCAGTATTTT.

The sample holds many counts of this clone. J is TRBJ1-1 and V is TRBV3-1; tentatively, D is TRBD1 (5 bases). CDR1 and CDR2 (germline): LGHDT, YNNKEL (reference sequence). This CDR3 contains 14 residues. The V gene lost 2 bases and the J gene lost 10 bases, with 17 bases spanning the gap. The CDR3 protein is CASSQRVMGGGAFF. CDR3 coding DNA: TGTGCCAGCAGCCAACGGGTCATGGGCGGGGGAGCTTTCTTT.

This clone was seen at least ten times. A much bigger clone sits one base away, suggesting this may be a read error. In the same sample, other DNA sequences code for this CDR3. V and J are TRBV4-3 and TRBJ2-3; 7 nucleotides match TRBD1. This CDR3 spans 16 amino acids. Looked up from germline, CDR1 is LGHNA and CDR2 is YSLEER. The V gene end was trimmed by 3 bases and the J gene end by 2 bases; junction bases not matched to a gene: 8. The CDR3 protein is CASSQATGYFTDTQYF. The CDR3 bases are TGCGCCAGCAGCCAGGCGACAGGGTATTTCACAGATACGCAGTATTTT.

This clone has a count of ten or more. This rearrangement joins TRBV28 to TRBJ1-5, with D tentatively TRBD1 (5 bases). The V and J ends lost 6 bases and 11 bases respectively, with 20 bases between them. Germline values: CDR1 MDHEN, CDR2 SYDVKM. The CDR3 is 14 amino acids. DNA for the CDR3: TGTGCCAGCAGCCCGCCGGGGCCCGCTCCGGCCCAGCATTTT. Encoded protein: CASSPPGPAPAQHF.

The J gene is TRBJ2-7, the V gene TRBV5-5; 9 bases are a match to TRBD1. CDR3 length: 16 amino acids. V dropped 0 bases and J dropped 3; count of bases not matched to a gene: 7. The V gene's germline CDR1 is SGHKS and CDR2 YYEKEE (reference sequence). CDR3 DNA: TGTGCCAGCAGCTTGGGCAGCCAGGGACAGGGCTACGAGCAGTACTTC. This encodes CASSLGSQGQGYEQYF. Together with reference TRBV5-5 and TRBJ2-7, the CDR3 gives the full variable domain: DAGVTQSPTHLIKTRGQQVTLRCSPISGHKSVSWYQQVLGQGPQFIFQYYEKEERGRGNFPDRFSARQFPNYSSELNVNALLLGDSALYLCASSLGSQGQGYEQYFGPGTRLTVT.

This clone was picked up a small number of times. Since no conserved phenylalanine or tryptophan closes the CDR3, a read error is the likely cause. The chain joins TRBV3-1 to TRBJ2-5; D remains unclear. The germline gives CDR1 LGHDT, CDR2 YNNKEL (reference sequence). This CDR3 is built from 12 residues. The V and J ends lost 0 bases and 4 bases respectively, with 3 bases between them. DNA of the CDR3: TGTGCCAGCAGCCAAGATTCAGAGACCCAGTACTTA. This encodes CASSQDSETQYL.

The chain uses TRBV5-1 and TRBJ2-7, with TRBD2 identical over 9 bases. Per germline, CDR1 SGHRS and CDR2 YFSETQ. The CDR3 extends over 17 amino acids. V shed 4 bases and J 2 bases; nucleotides not matched to a gene: 13. In DNA, the CDR3 is TGCGCCAGCAGCCCCGTCGTAGCGGGAGTGCAGGCCTACGAGCAGTACTTC. Translation gives CASSPVVAGVQAYEQYF.

This clone was recorded only once. The chain employs TRBV4-2 and TRBJ2-2, with 8 bases matching TRBD1. The CDR3 is made up of 16 amino acids. In germline, CDR1 is LGHNA, CDR2 YNFKEQ. J was trimmed by 5 bases and V by 4 bases; bases with no gene match: 9. CDR3 protein: CASSRETGDGTGELFF. CDR3 nucleotides: TGTGCCAGCAGCCGAGAGACAGGGGATGGAACCGGGGAGCTGTTTTTT.

The V call is TRBV27, the J call TRBJ2-7; 8 bases match TRBD1. Germline CDR1 and CDR2: MNHEY and SMNVEV (reference sequence). Trimming took 5 bases from V and 6 from J; bases not matched to a gene: 9. The CDR3 runs 14 residues. The CDR3 nucleotides read TGTGCCAGCAGTCCACGACAGGGGTACGCCGAGCAGTACTTC. Translated, it gives CASSPRQGYAEQYF.

This clone was seen a few times. The rearrangement joins TRBV6-1 to TRBJ2-2; the match to TRBD2 covers 12 bases. The V segment lost 3 bases and the J segment 6 bases; nucleotides outside the gene matches: 5. The CDR3 runs 16 residues. Germline V CDR1 and CDR2: MNHNS, SASEGT. The CDR3 loop reads CASSETSGSFAGELFF. CDR3 in DNA: TGTGCCAGCAGTGAGACTAGCGGGAGTTTCGCCGGGGAGCTGTTTTTT.

The chain uses TRBV6-2 or TRBV6-3 and TRBJ2-1; 8 bases are a match to TRBD1. Germline loops: CDR1 MNHEY, CDR2 SVGEGT. The CDR3 contains 14 residues. V shed 8 bases and J 9 bases; nucleotides not matched to a gene: 12. The CDR3 nucleotides read TGTGCCAGCGACAGGGGCGGCTCCTCACTTGAGCAGTTCTTC. This codes for CASDRGGSSLEQFF.

A few counts support this clone. The rearrangement links TRBV7-6 to TRBJ2-5, with unresolved D. The CDR3 is 13 residues long. V was shortened by 5 bases and J by 8 bases, with 15 bases between the two germline ends. The V gene's germline CDR1 is SGHVS and CDR2 FNYEAQ. In DNA form, the CDR3 reads TGTGCCAGCAGCCTGGACGCCGGAGATACCCAGTACTTC. The encoded protein is CASSLDAGDTQYF.

V and J are TRBV20-1 and TRBJ2-7; 10 bases fit TRBD1. This CDR3 is built from 16 residues. Germline values: CDR1 DFQATT, CDR2 SNEGSKA (reference sequence). V trimming: 1 base; J trimming: 1 base; junction bases outside the gene matches: 7. CDR3 sequence: CSARGGPGQGSYEQYF. The CDR3 DNA reads TGCAGTGCTAGAGGGGGACCGGGACAGGGGTCCTACGAGCAGTACTTC.

This clone was seen at least ten times. This rearrangement joins TRBV12-3 or TRBV12-4 to TRBJ2-7; D may match TRBD1 or TRBD2 (5 bases each). V shed 3 bases and J shed 3 bases, with 12 bases lying between them. This CDR3 is built from 14 residues. In nucleotides, the CDR3 is TGTGCCAGCAGTTTGCTGGGGGTCCTCTACGAGCAGTACTTC. This translates into CASSLLGVLYEQYF.

Worth noting for this clone: A much larger clone lies one base from this, so it may be a read error. The sample carries other DNA sequences with the same CDR3. The rearrangement uses TRBV3-1 and TRBJ2-7; TRBD2 matches at 11 bases. Germline CDR1 reads LGHDT; CDR2 reads YNNKEL (reference sequence). The CDR3 has 13 amino acids. After removal of 2 bases from V and 11 bases from J, the junction contained 5 bases not matched to a gene. The CDR3 protein is CASSQSSGGRKYF. CDR3 bases: TGTGCCAGCAGCCAATCTAGCGGGGGGCGGAAGTACTTC.

The sample holds many counts of this clone. The chain has TRBV14 and TRBJ2-1; D ambiguous. The CDR3 contains 11 residues. Trimming stripped 1 base from V and 10 bases from J, with 5 bases between. Germline values: CDR1 SGHDN, CDR2 FVKESK. The CDR3, as DNA: TGTGCCAGCAGCCAAGCCGGCGAGCAGTTCTTC. This gives the protein CASSQAGEQFF.

The sample holds many counts of this clone. It may be a read error: a sequence one base away is much more abundant. Other nucleotide sequences in the sample specify the same CDR3. This rearrangement joins TRBV20-1 to TRBJ2-1, with TRBD1 as a possible D gene (5 bases). There are 15 residues in the CDR3. V lost 2 bases and J 9 bases, leaving 20 bases between the germline ends. The germline V gene encodes CDR1 DFQATT and CDR2 SNEGSKA (reference sequence). CDR3 coding DNA: TGCAGTGCTAGATGGGCGGCGGCAGGGCTCAGTGAGCAGTTCTTC. This gives the protein CSARWAAAGLSEQFF.

There are many counts of this clone. The V and J genes are TRBV20-1 and TRBJ2-3; tentative D call: TRBD2 (7 bases). V lost 2 bases and J lost 7, with 19 bases in between. The CDR3 spans 15 residues. The germline V gene encodes CDR1 DFQATT and CDR2 SNEGSKA (reference sequence). This chain's CDR3 is CSARSVEGGDYTQYF. CDR3 DNA sequence: TGCAGTGCTAGAAGTGTTGAGGGGGGGGATTATACGCAGTATTTT.

DNA for the CDR3: TGCAGTGCCTATAGCGGGACTAGCGTCCACGAGCAGTACTTC. Its protein product is CSAYSGTSVHEQYF. The chain is built from TRBV20-1 and TRBJ2-7; 10 nucleotides match TRBD2. The CDR3 is 14 amino acids. V trimming: 6 bases; J trimming: 5 bases; junction bases outside the gene matches: 10. Per the germline V gene, CDR1 is DFQATT and CDR2 is SNEGSKA (reference sequence).

This clone was seen repeatedly, ten times or more. The DNA of the CDR3 is TGCAGTGCTGGACATGGAATCTATGGCTACACCTTC. The encoded protein is CSAGHGIYGYTF. The J gene is TRBJ1-2, the V gene TRBV20-1; D is possibly TRBD1 (5 bases). Looked up from germline, CDR1 is DFQATT and CDR2 is SNEGSKA (reference sequence). The CDR3 has 12 amino acids. Trimming removed 5 bases from V and 4 bases from J, with 11 bases in between.

This clone was detected many times. An end of the junction differs from the germline gene, which may be a read error. DNA for the CDR3: TGCAGTGCGCCAGGGACAACCCGAGATGAGCGGTTCTTC. As protein: CSAPGTTRDERFF. V is TRBV20-1 and J is TRBJ2-1; D is possibly TRBD1 (6 bases). From germline, CDR1 is DFQATT and CDR2 SNEGSKA (reference sequence). The CDR3 has 13 residues.

In its sample, this clone was seen many times. The CDR3 protein is CSARGGSFTSYEQYF. Written as DNA, the CDR3 is TGCAGTGCACGCGGGGGAAGCTTCACCTCCTACGAGCAGTACTTC. The chain is built from TRBV20-1 and TRBJ2-7, with TRBD2 matching over 7 bases. The CDR3 extends over 15 amino acids. CDR1 is DFQATT, CDR2 SNEGSKA, per germline (reference sequence). The junction had 11 bases not matched to a gene; V was cut back by 6 bases and J by 0 bases.